A selection of T cell receptor beta chains follows, all from one sample in a study of T cells in Graves' hyperthyroidism and ophthalmopathy. One entry per CDR3 protein, called by TCRdb with MiXCR from the multiplex PCR reads. Here the sample spans approximately 430,000 distinct CDR3 sequences, around 16% being singletons. Sequences were obtained from blood. Receptors originate from a woman aged 18-29 years with Graves' hyperthyroidism. Each CDR3 is given with its conserved first and last residue. The D gene is left open where the match is weak.

TRBJ2-1,TRBD2,TRBV24-1,CATGKREGNEQFF
TRBJ2-7,NA,TRBV20-1,CSAKRNPSYEQYF
TRBJ2-5,TRBD2,TRBV29-1,CSVLGGRAAETQYF
TRBJ1-6,NA,TRBV12-5,CASGLVRQAGSSVIYNSPLHF
TRBJ1-3,NA,TRBV6-1,CASSYGEPFGNTIYF
TRBJ2-1,NA,TRBV15,CATSRDLGDYNEQFF
TRBJ2-7,TRBD2,TRBV6-5,CASSYDRTRDYEQYF
TRBJ2-6,NA,TRBV27,CASSLAGANVLTF
TRBJ1-5,TRBD1,TRBV6-1,CASRGDRALHF
TRBJ2-7,TRBD1,TRBV6-2/TRBV6-3,CASSSGQGTFEQYF
TRBJ1-1,NA,TRBV30,CAWSGRWGMNTEAFF
TRBJ1-2,NA,TRBV4-1,CASSQEVTANYGYTF
TRBJ2-7,NA,TRBV10-3,CAISEPLGSLEQYF
TRBJ2-7,TRBD1,TRBV4-1,CASSHRTGFGYEQYF
TRBJ2-1,TRBD2,TRBV7-9,CASSPREAGTSVKQFF
TRBJ2-1,TRBD2,TRBV7-7,CASSPGGRLAGIPYNEQFF
TRBJ2-1,TRBD1,TRBV12-3/TRBV12-4,CASSLLQGARNEQFF
TRBJ1-2,NA,TRBV2,CASSGAAGISYGYTF
TRBJ1-4,NA,TRBV12-3/TRBV12-4,CASSLVSRDEKLFF
TRBJ1-5,NA,TRBV4-2,CASSQDHGQPQHF